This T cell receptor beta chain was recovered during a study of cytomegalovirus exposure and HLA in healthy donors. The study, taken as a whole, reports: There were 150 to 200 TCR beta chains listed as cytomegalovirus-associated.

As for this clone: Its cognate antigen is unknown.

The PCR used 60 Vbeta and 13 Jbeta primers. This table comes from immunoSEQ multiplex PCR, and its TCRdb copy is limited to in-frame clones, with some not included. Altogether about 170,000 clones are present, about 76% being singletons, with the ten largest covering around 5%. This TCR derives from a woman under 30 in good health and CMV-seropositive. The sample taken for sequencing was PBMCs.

CDR3 in amino acids: CASSPGVQTEAFF. DNA for the CDR3: TGTGCCAGCAGTCCAGGGGTACAGACTGAAGCTTTCTTT. The chain links TRBV27 to TRBJ1-1; the D gene is possibly TRBD1 (6 bases). Deletions cut 5 bases from V and 5 bases from J, with 12 bases between. Germline V lookup: CDR1 MNHEY, CDR2 SMNVEV (reference sequence). The CDR3 extends over 13 amino acids.